The 3 T cell receptor beta chains in this list originate from one sample, sequenced in a study of immune evolution from preneoplasia to lung adenocarcinoma. Sequencing used immunoSEQ multiplex PCR; TCRdb keeps in-frame clones, though not all of them. This sample yields fewer than 6,000 clones, of which approximately 85% are seen a single time; under 3.5% belongs to the top ten. The material sequenced was FFPE invasive lung adenocarcinoma tissue. The receptors here all came from a person in their fifties with lung adenocarcinoma.

V and J are TRBV20-1 and TRBJ2-2; unclear D gene. The ends were cut back, 3 bases at V and 6 bases at J, with 5 bases in the middle. CDR1 DFQATT and CDR2 SNEGSKA come from the germline V gene (reference sequence). The CDR3 loop spans 11 amino acids. CDR3 bases: TGCAGTGCTAGCCCCTCCGGGGAGCTGTTTTTT. Translated, it gives CSASPSGELFF.

This chain joins TRBV4-2 and TRBJ2-7; D not resolved. Between the trimmed V and J ends, which lost 3 bases and 0 bases, there was a span of 9 bases. The CDR3 length is 14 residues. Germline V gene sequence: CDR1 LGHNA, CDR2 YNFKEQ. In DNA, the CDR3 is TGTGCCAGCAGCCAGGGATGGGCCTCCTACGAGCAGTACTTC. Amino acid sequence: CASSQGWASYEQYF.

This clone has more than one count but fewer than ten. The chain links TRBV20-1 to TRBJ1-2, with TRBD1 as a possible D gene (5 bases). Trimming took off 3 bases at V and 8 bases at J, with 10 bases between the two ends. This CDR3 is 11 amino acids long. Per the germline V gene, CDR1 is DFQATT and CDR2 is SNEGSKA (reference sequence). The CDR3 spells CSARRGGGYTF. CDR3 coding DNA: TGCAGTGCTAGGCGCGGGGGAGGCTACACCTTC.